The 11 T cell receptor beta chains in this list originate from one sample, sequenced in a study of OX40 agonist ivuxolimab in advanced cancers. Sequencing used immunoSEQ multiplex PCR; TCRdb keeps in-frame clones, though not all of them. The sample lists approximately 100,000 clones; about nine tenths were seen once. Sample: CD4+ or CD8+ T cells sorted from blood, taken in a trial of the OX40 agonist ivuxolimab. The receptors originated from an adult with an advanced solid tumor such as melanoma, head and neck, liver or kidney cancer.

The chain links TRBV5-4 to TRBJ1-3, with TRBD1 identical over 7 bases. The CDR3 sequence is 15 residues long. CDR1 is SGHNT, CDR2 YYREEE, per germline (reference sequence). Germline trimming cut 4 bases from V and 2 bases from J; bases unmatched to any gene: 6. The CDR3 DNA reads as TGTGCCAGCAGCCTTGGGACAGTTCCTGGAAACACCATATATTTT. As protein: CASSLGTVPGNTIYF.

The chain joins TRBV18 to TRBJ2-7; 7 nucleotides align to TRBD2. This CDR3 region has 17 residues. V trimming: 2 bases; J trimming: 3 bases; junction bases outside the gene matches: 13. Looked up from germline, CDR1 is KGHSH and CDR2 is LQKENI. The CDR3, as DNA: TGTGCCAGCTCACCAGAGCGGGGACTCAGCGCGGGCTACGAGCAGTACTTC. Protein: CASSPERGLSAGYEQYF.

This rearrangement joins TRBV19 to TRBJ2-2, with D tentatively TRBD1 (6 bases). The germline V and J ends were trimmed by 8 bases and 1 base, with 11 bases remaining between them. Germline V lookup: CDR1 LNHDA, CDR2 SQIVND (reference sequence). The CDR3 spans 14 residues. The CDR3, as DNA: TGTGCCAGTGAAGACAGGAGGAACACCGGGGAGCTGTTTTTT. Protein sequence: CASEDRRNTGELFF.

The CDR3 is CAISEYTGRYEQYF. The CDR3 coding sequence is TGTGCCATCAGTGAATACACAGGGAGGTACGAGCAGTACTTC. The rearrangement links TRBV10-3 to TRBJ2-7; D tentatively fits TRBD1 or TRBD2 (6 bases each). CDR1 is ENHRY and CDR2 is SYGVKD in the germline V gene. Deletions cut 3 bases from V and 4 bases from J, with 13 bases between. CDR3 size: 14 residues.

The chain couples TRBV6-4 to TRBJ2-5; D assignment may be TRBD1 or TRBD2 (5 bases each). Trimming stripped 6 bases from V and 6 bases from J, with 11 bases between. Germline V gene lookup returns CDR1 MRHNA and CDR2 SNTAGT. CDR3 length equals 12 residues. The CDR3 sequence is CASSGDGKTQYF. CDR3 bases: TGTGCCAGCAGCGGGGACGGGAAGACCCAGTACTTC.

V is TRBV19 and J is TRBJ2-1, with 8 bases fitting TRBD1. The trim removed 3 bases at V and 4 bases at J, leaving 14 bases unmatched. CDR1 LNHDA and CDR2 SQIVND come from the germline V gene (reference sequence). CDR3 length: 18 amino acids. DNA of the CDR3: TGTGCCAGTAGTATCTCCCGACAGGGGAGGAGGGAATACAATGAGCAGTTCTTC. Its translation: CASSISRQGRREYNEQFF. The full variable domain, its missing parts supplied by reference TRBV19 and TRBJ2-1, is DGGITQSPKYLFRKEGQNVTLSCEQNLNHDAMYWYRQDPGQGLRLIYYSQIVNDFQKGDIAEGYSVSREKKESFPLTVTSAQKNPTAFYLCASSISRQGRREYNEQFFGPGTRLTVL.

The CDR3 here is CASSLSWAGLNTEAFF. The CDR3, as DNA: TGTGCCAGCAGCCTATCCTGGGCAGGGCTGAACACTGAAGCTTTCTTT. The chain joins TRBV7-2 to TRBJ1-1, with D maybe TRBD1 (5 bases). The V gene lost 5 bases and the J gene lost 0 bases, with 16 bases spanning the gap. CDR1 and CDR2 (germline): SGHTA, FQGNSA. The CDR3 is 16 residues long. Full variable domain (rest looked up from reference TRBV7-2 and TRBJ1-1): GAGVSQSPSNKVTEKGKDVELRCDPISGHTALYWYRQSLGQGLEFLIYFQGNSAPDKSGLPSDRFSAERTGGSVSTLTIQRTQQEDSAVYLCASSLSWAGLNTEAFFGQGTRLTVV.

The chain has TRBV11-3 and TRBJ1-1; the D gene is possibly TRBD1 (6 bases). CDR3 length: 17 amino acids. Germline lookup yields CDR1 SGHNT and CDR2 YENEEA. V was shortened by 1 base and J by 0 bases, with 15 bases between the two germline ends. In DNA, the CDR3 is TGTGCCAGCAGCTTAGCTCATGACGACAGGTTGAACACTGAAGCTTTCTTT. Its translation: CASSLAHDDRLNTEAFF. The entire variable domain, with the rest obtained from reference TRBV11-3 and TRBJ1-1, is as follows: EAGVVQSPRYKIIEKKQPVAFWCNPISGHNTLYWYLQNLGQGPELLIRYENEEAVDDSQLPKDRFSAERLKGVDSTLKIQPAELGDSAVYLCASSLAHDDRLNTEAFFGQGTRLTVV.

The chain combines TRBV11-2 with TRBJ2-3; D is uncertain. Looked up from germline, CDR1 is SGHAT and CDR2 is FQNNGV. Between the trimmed V and J ends, which lost 6 bases and 6 bases, there was a span of 16 bases. This CDR3 region has 14 residues. This chain's CDR3 is CASRLGFEVDTQYF. CDR3 nucleotides: TGTGCCAGCAGGCTAGGGTTTGAAGTCGATACGCAGTATTTT.

The chain links TRBV18 to TRBJ1-2; perhaps TRBD1 as D (5 bases). Between the trimmed V and J ends, which lost 6 bases and 7 bases, there was a span of 15 bases. Germline CDR1 reads KGHSH; CDR2 reads LQKENI. The CDR3 spans 13 residues. The CDR3 spells CASSQYLGVGYTF. The CDR3 coding sequence is TGTGCCAGCTCGCAATATCTAGGGGTTGGCTACACCTTC. The variable domain in full, with the rest retrieved from reference TRBV18 and TRBJ1-2, is NAGVMQNPRHLVRRRGQEARLRCSPMKGHSHVYWYRQLPEEGLKFMVYLQKENIIDESGMPKERFSAEFPKEGPSILRIQQVVRGDSAAYFCASSQYLGVGYTFGSGTRLTVV.

The rearrangement joins TRBV5-1 to TRBJ2-7; no firm D call. V dropped 0 bases and J dropped 3 bases, with 16 bases sitting between them. The CDR3 is 16 residues long. CDR1 is SGHRS and CDR2 is YFSETQ in the germline V gene. The CDR3 region is CASSLESTRSYYEQYF. CDR3 sequence (DNA): TGCGCCAGCAGCTTGGAAAGTACAAGATCATACTACGAGCAGTACTTC. The complete variable domain, with remaining parts taken from reference TRBV5-1 and TRBJ2-7, reads KAGVTQTPRYLIKTRGQQVTLSCSPISGHRSVSWYQQTPGQGLQFLFEYFSETQRNKGNFPGRFSGRQFSNSRSEMNVSTLELGDSALYLCASSLESTRSYYEQYFGPGTRLTVT.